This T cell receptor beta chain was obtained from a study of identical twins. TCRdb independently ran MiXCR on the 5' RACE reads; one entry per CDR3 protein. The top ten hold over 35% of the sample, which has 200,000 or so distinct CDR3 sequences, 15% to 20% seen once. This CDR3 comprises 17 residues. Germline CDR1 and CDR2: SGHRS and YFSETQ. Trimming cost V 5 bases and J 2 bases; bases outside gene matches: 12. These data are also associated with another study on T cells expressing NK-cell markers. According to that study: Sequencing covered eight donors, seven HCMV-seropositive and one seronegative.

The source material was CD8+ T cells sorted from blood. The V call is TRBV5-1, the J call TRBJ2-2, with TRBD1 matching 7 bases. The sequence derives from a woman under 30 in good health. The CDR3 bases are TGCGCCAGCAGATATAACCTCGGGACAGACAACACCGGGGAGCTGTTTTTT. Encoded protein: CASRYNLGTDNTGELFF. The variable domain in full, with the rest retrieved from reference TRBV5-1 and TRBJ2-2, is KAGVTQTPRYLIKTRGQQVTLSCSPISGHRSVSWYQQTPGQGLQFLFEYFSETQRNKGNFPGRFSGRQFSNSRSEMNVSTLELGDSALYLCASRYNLGTDNTGELFFGEGSRLTVL.